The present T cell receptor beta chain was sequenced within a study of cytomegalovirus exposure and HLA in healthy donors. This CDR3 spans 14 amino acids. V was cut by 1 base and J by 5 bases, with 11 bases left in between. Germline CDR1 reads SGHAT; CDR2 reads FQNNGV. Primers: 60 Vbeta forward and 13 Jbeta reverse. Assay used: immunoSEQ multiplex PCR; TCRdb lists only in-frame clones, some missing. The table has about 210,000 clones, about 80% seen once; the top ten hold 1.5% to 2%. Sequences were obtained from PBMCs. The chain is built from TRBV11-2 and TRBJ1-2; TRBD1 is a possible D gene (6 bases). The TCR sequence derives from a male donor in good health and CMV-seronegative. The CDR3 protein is CASSLAGQGYGYTF. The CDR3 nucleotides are TGTGCCAGCAGCTTAGCGGGACAAGGATATGGCTACACCTTC.